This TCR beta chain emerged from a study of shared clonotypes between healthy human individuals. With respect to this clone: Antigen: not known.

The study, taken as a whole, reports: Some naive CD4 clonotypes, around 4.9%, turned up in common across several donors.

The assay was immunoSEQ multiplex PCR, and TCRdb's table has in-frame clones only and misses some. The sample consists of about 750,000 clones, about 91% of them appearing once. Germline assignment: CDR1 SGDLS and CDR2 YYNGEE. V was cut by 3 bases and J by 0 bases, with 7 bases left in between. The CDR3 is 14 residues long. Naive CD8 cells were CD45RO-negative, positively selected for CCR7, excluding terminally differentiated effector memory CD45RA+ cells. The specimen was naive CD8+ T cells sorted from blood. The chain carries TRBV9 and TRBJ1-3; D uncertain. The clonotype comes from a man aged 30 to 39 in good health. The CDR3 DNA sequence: TGTGCCAGCAGCGAACTGAGCTCTGGAAACACCATATATTTT. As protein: CASSELSSGNTIYF.